This T cell receptor beta chain was profiled in a study of cytomegalovirus exposure and HLA in healthy donors. Concerning this clone: Its antigen is not known.

This CDR3 has 14 residues. Germline V lookup: CDR1 SGHTA, CDR2 FQGNSA. Trimming took off 3 bases at V and 9 bases at J, with 15 bases between the two ends. Study results and caveats: Data from an earlier analysis indicated that most TCR beta V segments were productive either about 87% or about 30% of the time. Later analysis showed TCR association rates varying by HLA locus, highest for DRB1 and lowest for HLA-C.

This PCR relied on a set of 60 Vbeta primers and 13 Jbeta primers. Sequencing was performed with immunoSEQ multiplex PCR; in TCRdb, only in-frame clones are kept and a portion is missing. Seen here are about 63,000 clones, 70% to 85% observed once, and the top ten hold roughly 3%. Sample: PBMCs. The source is a woman aged 30 to 39 in good health and CMV-seronegative. V and J are TRBV7-2 and TRBJ2-1, with D maybe TRBD2 (5 bases). CDR3 sequence: CASSLVQRMGEQFF. In nucleotides, the CDR3 is TGTGCCAGCAGCTTGGTGCAGCGGATGGGTGAGCAGTTCTTC.